The 29 T cell receptor beta chains below all came from one sample that was sequenced in a study of patients and donors after allogeneic stem cell transplantation (dated by TCRdb to 2018 to 2020). The method behind the library was RT-PCR. Sequencing was performed on a NextSeq 550. TCRdb reprocessed the public reads (quality trimming at Q25 with fastp, clone calling with MiXCR) and kept in-frame beta chains. Each entry is one CDR3 protein sequence, shown with its most common DNA and genes. The sample table holds about 150,000 distinct CDR3 sequences, of which over 35% were seen once. The ten largest account for roughly 50% of the sample. Sequenced: blood, either unsorted or a sorted T cell fraction (not recorded which). The receptors originated from a human donor who was either an allogeneic HSCT recipient or a stem cell or donor lymphocyte infusion donor (not recorded which). It is not recorded whose cells these are; they may come from a transplant donor.

CDR3 sequence: CSAPRRGTVMNTEAFF. The CDR3 nucleotides read TGCAGTGCCCCAAGACGGGGTACGGTAATGAACACTGAAGCTTTCTTT. The rearrangement uses TRBV20-1 and TRBJ1-1; D gene unclear. This CDR3 has 16 residues. The germline V gene has CDR1 DFQATT and CDR2 SNEGSKA (reference sequence). V was shortened by 6 bases and J by 0 bases, with 20 bases between the two germline ends.

This clonotype came up a few times. V and J are TRBV6-1 and TRBJ1-6; perhaps TRBD1 as D (5 bases). The germline gives CDR1 MNHNS, CDR2 SASEGT. The V and J ends lost 4 bases and 10 bases respectively, with 20 bases between them. The CDR3 runs 16 residues. The CDR3 region is CASSAWGLDSNSPLHF. The CDR3 DNA reads TGTGCCAGCAGTGCGTGGGGCCTTGACAGTAACTCACCCCTCCACTTT.

This rearrangement joins TRBV2 to TRBJ1-1; D not resolved. Germline V lookup: CDR1 SNHLY, CDR2 FYNNEI. With 5 bases removed from V and 0 bases from J, the gap between germline ends came to 19 bases. The CDR3 has 17 amino acids. DNA for the CDR3: TGTGCCAGCAGTCCCTCAGTAGCGGGGAAAATGAACACTGAAGCTTTCTTT. Translating gives CASSPSVAGKMNTEAFF.

A single count supports this clonotype. The chain couples TRBV28 to TRBJ1-5; possible D gene TRBD1, 6 bases. Germline CDR1 reads MDHEN; CDR2 reads SYDVKM. The CDR3 runs 14 residues. V was clipped by 6 bases and J by 3 bases, with 12 bases between them. The CDR3 reads CASSSRGPNQPQHF. DNA for the CDR3: TGTGCCAGCAGCAGCAGGGGCCCCAATCAGCCCCAGCATTTT. Together with reference TRBV28 and TRBJ1-5, the CDR3 gives the full variable domain: DVKVTQSSRYLVKRTGEKVFLECVQDMDHENMFWYRQDPGLGLRLIYFSYDVKMKEKGDIPEGYSVSREKKERFSLILESASTNQTSMYLCASSSRGPNQPQHFGDGTRLSIL.

Only a few counts were recorded for this clonotype. The V and J genes are TRBV29-1 and TRBJ2-5; D is undetermined. Germline assignment: CDR1 SQVTM and CDR2 ANQGSEA. CDR3 size: 13 residues. The V and J ends lost 3 bases and 1 base respectively, with 9 bases between them. The CDR3 protein is CSVEVLVQETQYF. DNA for the CDR3: TGCAGCGTTGAGGTGTTAGTCCAAGAGACCCAGTACTTC.

This sequence joins TRBV9 and TRBJ2-2; unclear D gene. Trimming cost V 4 bases and J 1 base, with 2 bases left between them. Looked up from germline, CDR1 is SGDLS and CDR2 is YYNGEE. The CDR3 is 12 residues long. CDR3 coding DNA: TGTGCCAGCAGCATGAACACCGGGGAGCTGTTTTTT. Encoded protein: CASSMNTGELFF.

The chain links TRBV6-5 to TRBJ2-1; 9 bases align to TRBD1. The length of the CDR3 is 15 residues. Germline V CDR1 and CDR2: MNHEY, SVGAGI. V lost 6 bases, J lost 0 bases, and 3 bases stayed unmatched. CDR3 DNA: TGTGCCAGCAGCTCGACAGGGGGCTCCTACAATGAGCAGTTCTTC. Its protein is CASSSTGGSYNEQFF.

The chain is built from TRBV27 and TRBJ1-2, with D maybe TRBD1 (5 bases). Between the trimmed V and J ends, which lost 2 bases and 4 bases, there was a span of 11 bases. Germline values: CDR1 MNHEY, CDR2 SMNVEV (reference sequence). CDR3 size: 14 residues. CDR3 sequence (DNA): TGTGCCAGCAGTTTAGGGGGATTCCCCTATGGCTACACCTTC. Amino acid sequence: CASSLGGFPYGYTF.

Details on this clonotype: Relative to the germline gene, one junction end is altered; a read error may explain this. V gene TRBV7-7 combines with J gene TRBJ2-5; 8 nucleotides match TRBD2. The CDR3 spans 15 residues. CDR1 is SSHAT, CDR2 FNYEAQ, per germline (reference sequence). In nucleotides, the CDR3 is TGTGCTAGCAGCTTCCTAGCGGGCCCTCGGGAGACCCAGTACTTC. Its translation: CASSFLAGPRETQYF.

The chain joins TRBV27 to TRBJ1-2; 9 bases align to TRBD1. The CDR3 loop spans 19 amino acids. Unmatched junction bases numbered 14, after V lost 0 bases and J lost 3 bases. Germline lookup yields CDR1 MNHEY and CDR2 SMNVEV (reference sequence). This CDR3 reads CASSLSGTGPPLTYYGYTF. CDR3 nucleotide sequence: TGTGCCAGCAGTTTATCGGGGACAGGGCCTCCACTAACTTACTATGGCTACACCTTC.

In this sample, this clonotype turned up a few times. The J gene is TRBJ1-5, the V gene TRBV12-3 or TRBV12-4; D might be TRBD1 (5 bases). Deletions cut 4 bases from V and 0 bases from J, with 16 bases between. The CDR3 covers 17 residues. The CDR3 region has the DNA TGTGCCAGCAGTTCGACCGGGGGAGAGATTAGCAATCAGCCCCAGCATTTT. Its translation: CASSSTGGEISNQPQHF.

V usage is TRBV29-1 and J usage is TRBJ2-7; TRBD1 is a possible D gene (6 bases). Trimming took 5 bases from V and 3 from J, leaving 14 bases between them. Germline V CDR1 and CDR2: SQVTM, ANQGSEA. The CDR3 contains 13 residues. This chain's CDR3 is CSVTGTQSYEQYF. CDR3 DNA: TGCAGCGTTACCGGGACACAAAGCTACGAGCAGTACTTC.

The chain carries TRBV6-2 or TRBV6-3 and TRBJ2-1; D tentatively reads TRBD1 or TRBD2 (5 bases each). The germline CDR1 and CDR2 sequences are MNHEY and SVGEGT. The V gene lost 6 bases and the J gene lost 5 bases, with 20 bases spanning the gap. The CDR3 is 16 amino acids. CDR3 coding DNA: TGTGCCAGCAGCCGAACAAGAGGTTTGGGGGACAATGAGCAGTTCTTC. Encoded protein: CASSRTRGLGDNEQFF.

This clonotype was recorded a few times. This chain joins TRBV10-3 and TRBJ1-2; D is uncertain. Germline V CDR1 and CDR2: ENHRY, SYGVKD. This CDR3 contains 13 residues. V shed 6 bases and J shed 3 bases, with 11 bases lying between them. The CDR3 sequence: CAISARSDYGYTF. Here the CDR3 DNA reads TGTGCCATCAGCGCCCGGAGCGACTATGGCTACACCTTC.

The chain recombines TRBV12-3 or TRBV12-4 with TRBJ2-2; TRBD1 agrees at 7 bases. CDR3 size: 16 residues. The V segment lost 7 bases and the J segment 3 bases; nucleotides outside the gene matches: 11. CDR3 sequence: CASILKTGADTGELFF. In DNA, the CDR3 is TGTGCCAGCATCTTGAAAACAGGGGCGGACACCGGGGAGCTGTTTTTT.

This clonotype was counted only a few times. J is TRBJ1-2 and V is TRBV29-1, with TRBD1 as a possible D gene (6 bases). The ends were cut back, 2 bases at V and 5 bases at J, with 9 bases in the middle. Germline loops: CDR1 SQVTM, CDR2 ANQGSEA. The CDR3 sequence is 12 residues long. The CDR3 is CSVEKQGYGYTF. DNA for the CDR3: TGCAGCGTTGAAAAACAGGGATATGGCTACACCTTC. The variable domain in full, completed from reference TRBV29-1 and TRBJ1-2, reads SAVISQKPSRDICQRGTSLTIQCQVDSQVTMMFWYRQQPGQSLTLIATANQGSEATYESGFVIDKFPISRPNLTFSTLTVSNMSPEDSSIYLCSVEKQGYGYTFGSGTRLTVV.

This clonotype was counted only a few times. J is TRBJ2-2 and V is TRBV12-3 or TRBV12-4, with 9 bases aligning to TRBD2. V trimming: 6 bases; J trimming: 3 bases; junction bases outside the gene matches: 5. The length of the CDR3 is 15 residues. CDR3: CASRPSGEDTGELFF. CDR3 DNA: TGTGCCAGCAGACCTAGCGGGGAGGACACCGGGGAGCTGTTTTTT.

The chain combines TRBV5-1 with TRBJ1-2; D unresolved. V was shortened by 2 bases and J by 2 bases, with 10 bases between the two germline ends. The germline gives CDR1 SGHRS, CDR2 YFSETQ. CDR3 length equals 14 residues. In nucleotides, the CDR3 is TGCGCCAGCAGCTTACAAGATGGGAACTATGGCTACACCTTC. Translating it yields CASSLQDGNYGYTF. Using reference TRBV5-1 and TRBJ1-2 for the parts outside the CDR3, the full variable domain is KAGVTQTPRYLIKTRGQQVTLSCSPISGHRSVSWYQQTPGQGLQFLFEYFSETQRNKGNFPGRFSGRQFSNSRSEMNVSTLELGDSALYLCASSLQDGNYGYTFGSGTRLTVV.

The chain has TRBV5-1 and TRBJ1-6, with 8 nucleotides matching TRBD1. V shed 2 bases and J 4 bases; nucleotides not matched to a gene: 2. The V gene's germline CDR1 is SGHRS and CDR2 YFSETQ. This CDR3 spans 15 amino acids. The CDR3 DNA reads TGCGCCAGCAGCTTCGGGACAGGTTATAATTCACCCCTCCACTTT. Protein product: CASSFGTGYNSPLHF.

V usage is TRBV7-2 and J usage is TRBJ1-2; TRBD1 matches 8 bases. The CDR3 has 15 amino acids. The V and J ends lost 5 bases and 5 bases, in that order; junction bases with no gene match: 10. Germline CDR1 and CDR2: SGHTA and FQGNSA. The CDR3 region is CASSRLIGTGYGYTF. The CDR3 region has the DNA TGTGCCAGCAGCCGACTTATAGGGACAGGATATGGCTACACCTTC.

The chain uses TRBV6-4 and TRBJ1-1; D not resolved. This CDR3 has 13 amino acids. V lost 6 bases to trimming and J lost 2 bases, with 10 bases between them. In germline, CDR1 is MRHNA, CDR2 SNTAGT. CDR3 protein: CASSKGINTEAFF. The CDR3 nucleotides read TGTGCCAGCAGCAAGGGTATTAACACTGAAGCTTTCTTT.

Ten or more counts support this clonotype. The chain is built from TRBV5-1 and TRBJ1-6; D call uncertain. The CDR3 contains 15 residues. The germline V gene encodes CDR1 SGHRS and CDR2 YFSETQ. Trimming left V 0 bases short and J 4 bases short, with 8 bases between. CDR3 in amino acids: CASSLGTLYNSPLHF. As DNA, the CDR3 is TGCGCCAGCAGCTTGGGGACTCTTTATAATTCACCCCTCCACTTT.

The V call is TRBV12-3 or TRBV12-4, the J call TRBJ1-5, with 7 bases that match TRBD1. Losses at the gene ends were 8 bases for V and 5 bases for J; bases not matched to a gene: 6. CDR3 length: 13 residues. The CDR3 bases are TGTGCCAGCCTGGGACAGTGGCATCAGCCCCAGCATTTT. Translation: CASLGQWHQPQHF.

This clonotype was recorded a few times. The rearrangement links TRBV5-1 to TRBJ2-7; D may match TRBD1 or TRBD2 (5 bases each). Trimming took off 4 bases at V and 3 bases at J, with 14 bases between the two ends. The CDR3 contains 14 residues. CDR1 and CDR2 (germline): SGHRS, YFSETQ. This chain's CDR3 is CASSPRDGIYEQYF. CDR3 in DNA: TGCGCCAGCAGCCCCAGGGACGGTATCTACGAGCAGTACTTC.

This clonotype is labeled large (0.1 to 1%). The rearrangement links TRBV12-3 or TRBV12-4 to TRBJ1-2; maybe TRBD1 (6 bases). The CDR3 covers 13 residues. V lost 3 bases, J lost 3 bases, and 8 bases lay in between. CDR3 protein: CASSFRQDYGYTF. The DNA for the CDR3 is TGTGCCAGCAGTTTCCGACAGGACTATGGCTACACCTTC.

The V and J genes are TRBV6-1 and TRBJ2-1, with D maybe TRBD1 (5 bases). The CDR3 consists of 15 residues. The V end was cut by 3 bases, the J end by 5 bases, with 14 bases between. Looked up from germline, CDR1 is MNHNS and CDR2 is SASEGT. In DNA form, the CDR3 reads TGTGCCAGCAGTGAGGGGCTCGGATCCCACAATGAGCAGTTCTTC. It translates to CASSEGLGSHNEQFF.

For this clonotype: The final CDR3 position lacks the conserved phenylalanine or tryptophan, pointing to a likely read error. This chain uses TRBV24-1 with TRBJ1-5; D might be TRBD1 (5 bases). CDR3 length equals 13 residues. V lost 5 bases to trimming and J lost 5 bases, with 9 bases between them. The V gene's germline CDR1 is KGHDR and CDR2 SFDVKD. Written as DNA, the CDR3 is TGTGCCACCAGTGTAGGGGTAGATCAGCCCCAGCATTTG. Residues: CATSVGVDQPQHL.

Ten or more counts support this clonotype. This chain uses TRBV20-1 with TRBJ1-4, with D unclear. Looked up from germline, CDR1 is DFQATT and CDR2 is SNEGSKA (reference sequence). The ends were cut back, 6 bases at V and 8 bases at J, with 10 bases in the middle. This CDR3 comprises 11 residues. The CDR3 loop reads CSAVLREKLFF. The DNA for the CDR3 is TGCAGTGCCGTCCTCCGGGAAAAACTGTTTTTT.

V gene TRBV20-1 combines with J gene TRBJ1-5; 7 nucleotides line up with TRBD1. V was clipped by 6 bases and J by 9 bases; unmatched bases: 8. Per germline, CDR1 DFQATT and CDR2 SNEGSKA (reference sequence). CDR3 length: 12 residues. CDR3 DNA sequence: TGCAGTGCGAACCAACAGGGGACGCCCCAGCATTTT. This encodes CSANQQGTPQHF.